This record looks at one T cell receptor (beta chain) sequence and its context. Its matching antigen is unknown. The method was immunoSEQ multiplex PCR; TCRdb's version includes in-frame clones alone and lacks a portion of them. This sample carries about 43,000 clones, around 80% of them seen once, and the ten largest clones take 11%. Antigen-specific CD4+ T cells were first expanded with viral peptide pools by the ViraFEST assay and only then sequenced. Upon completion of around eleven days in culture, CD4+ T cells were isolated. Having tested negative for nucleocapsid antibodies, the vaccine recipients showed no prior SARS-CoV-2 infection. Trimming took off 2 bases at V and 1 base at J, with 8 bases between the two ends. Looked up from germline, CDR1 is GTSNPN and CDR2 is SVGIG (reference sequence). This CDR3 comprises 13 residues. These data come from a study of vaccination effects on CD4 cells after COVID-19.

General study findings and limits: Limitations: small convalescent group and missing early post-infection timepoints.

This TCR derives from a human donor who received a COVID-19 vaccine. The gene calls are TRBV30 and TRBJ1-2; D unclear. Specimen: CD4+ T cells from PBMCs cultured with SARS-CoV-2 spike peptides, collected before COVID-19 vaccination. The CDR3: CAWSSRNNYGYTF. CDR3 DNA: TGTGCCTGGAGTTCTAGGAATAACTATGGCTACACCTTC. Full variable domain (missing parts from reference TRBV30 and TRBJ1-2): SQTIHQWPATLVQPVGSPLSLECTVEGTSNPNLYWYRQAAGRGLQLLFYSVGIGQISSEVPQNLSASRPQDRQFILSSKKLLLSDSGFYLCAWSSRNNYGYTFGSGTRLTVV.